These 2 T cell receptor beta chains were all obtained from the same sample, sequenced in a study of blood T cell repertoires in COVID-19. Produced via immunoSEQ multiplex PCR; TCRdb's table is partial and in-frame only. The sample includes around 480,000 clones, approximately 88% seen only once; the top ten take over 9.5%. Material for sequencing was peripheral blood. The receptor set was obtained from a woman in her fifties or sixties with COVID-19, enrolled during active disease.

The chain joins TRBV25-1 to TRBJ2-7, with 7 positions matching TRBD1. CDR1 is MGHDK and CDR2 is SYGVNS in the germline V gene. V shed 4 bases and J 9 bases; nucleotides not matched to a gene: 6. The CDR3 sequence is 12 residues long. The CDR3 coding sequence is TGTGCCAGCAGTGGACAGGGTTATGGGCAGTACTTC. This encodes CASSGQGYGQYF.

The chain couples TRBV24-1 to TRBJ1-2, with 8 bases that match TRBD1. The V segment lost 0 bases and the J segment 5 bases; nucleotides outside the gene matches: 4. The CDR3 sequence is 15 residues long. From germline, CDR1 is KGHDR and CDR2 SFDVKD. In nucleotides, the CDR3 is TGTGCCACCAGTGATTTGGGACAGGGAGGGTATGGCTACACCTTC. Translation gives CATSDLGQGGYGYTF.